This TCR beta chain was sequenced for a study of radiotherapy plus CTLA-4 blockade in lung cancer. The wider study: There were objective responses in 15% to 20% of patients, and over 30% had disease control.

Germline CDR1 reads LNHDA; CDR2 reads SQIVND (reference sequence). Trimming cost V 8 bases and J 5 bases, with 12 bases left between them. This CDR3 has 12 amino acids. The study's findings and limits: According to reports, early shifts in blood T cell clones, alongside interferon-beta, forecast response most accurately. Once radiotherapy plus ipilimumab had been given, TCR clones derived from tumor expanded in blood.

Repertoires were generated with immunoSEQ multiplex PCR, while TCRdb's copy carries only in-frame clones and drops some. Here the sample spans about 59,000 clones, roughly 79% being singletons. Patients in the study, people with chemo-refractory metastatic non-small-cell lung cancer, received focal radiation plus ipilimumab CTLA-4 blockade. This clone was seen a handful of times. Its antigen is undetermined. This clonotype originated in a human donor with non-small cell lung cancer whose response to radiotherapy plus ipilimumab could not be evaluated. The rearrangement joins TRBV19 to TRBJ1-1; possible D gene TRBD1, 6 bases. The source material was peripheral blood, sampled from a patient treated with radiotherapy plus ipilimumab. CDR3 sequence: CASGHRETEAFF. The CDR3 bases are TGTGCCAGTGGCCACAGGGAAACTGAAGCTTTCTTT. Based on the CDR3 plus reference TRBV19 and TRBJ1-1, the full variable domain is DGGITQSPKYLFRKEGQNVTLSCEQNLNHDAMYWYRQDPGQGLRLIYYSQIVNDFQKGDIAEGYSVSREKKESFPLTVTSAQKNPTAFYLCASGHRETEAFFGQGTRLTVV.